Listed below are T cell receptor beta chains from one sample, sequenced in a study of blood T cell repertoires in COVID-19. Profiled with immunoSEQ multiplex PCR; TCRdb holds only in-frame clones, not every one. This table holds 180,000 or so clones, approximately 88% found once. Sequenced sample: PBMCs or T cells enriched from blood (not recorded which). All receptors derive from a woman between 55 and 75 years old who had recovered from COVID-19. Both conserved end residues are part of each CDR3. Each record gives: V gene, D gene, clone size, J gene, CDR3 DNA, CDR3 protein. The D gene is left open where the match is weak. Size is omitted from some rows. Given values are once, few, many or a class for expanded clones.

>TRBV11-2|-|-|TRBJ1-1
TGTGCCAGTTCCTACGCCAGGGGCCCTGAAGCTTTCTTT
CASSYARGPEAFF
>TRBV5-4|-|-|TRBJ2-3
TGTGCCAGCAGCTTGGGGACTACAGGGGGGGCAGATACGCAGTATTTT
CASSLGTTGGADTQYF
>TRBV25-1|-|-|TRBJ2-7
TGTGCCAGCAGTGAAGGGGTGGTCCCGGGAGTTGCGCAGTACTTC
CASSEGVVPGVAQYF
>TRBV4-1|TRBD1|-|TRBJ1-2
TGCGCCAGCAGCCAAGGTCTCGTGACAGGGGGCGAGGGCTACACCTTC
CASSQGLVTGGEGYTF
>TRBV5-1|-|many|TRBJ2-5
TGCGCCAGCAGCTACAAGGGGCAGGGAGAGACCCAGTACTTC
CASSYKGQGETQYF
>TRBV30|-|-|TRBJ1-6
TGTGCCTGGAGTTCCGGGACTCAACCCCTCCACTTT
CAWSSGTQPLHF
>TRBV18|-|-|TRBJ1-6
TGTGCCAGCTCACCGACCACAGAGGGAATCGGTCCCCTCCACTTT
CASSPTTEGIGPLHF
>TRBV5-1|-|-|TRBJ1-4
TGCGCCAGCACCGCGGGGGGCACTAATGAAAAACTGTTTTTT
CASTAGGTNEKLFF
>TRBV9|-|once|TRBJ1-6
TGTGCCAGCAGCGTAGAGGGGCTCGGGGGTTCACCCCTCCACTTT
CASSVEGLGGSPLHF
>TRBV29-1|-|-|TRBJ1-2
TGCAGCGTTGTACGCCAGGGTATCTATGGCTACACCTTC
CSVVRQGIYGYTF
>TRBV6-2/TRBV6-3|-|-|TRBJ2-7
TGTGCCAGCAGCGCGGACAGGACTGGGGGGCATTACGAGCAGTACTTC
CASSADRTGGHYEQYF
>TRBV2|-|-|TRBJ1-5
TGTGCCAGCAGTCAACAGGGCGGCAATCAGCCCCAGCATTTT
CASSQQGGNQPQHF
>TRBV29-1|TRBD1|-|TRBJ1-2
TGCAGCGTTGATGTATTGGGACAGGGGTATGGCTACACCTTC
CSVDVLGQGYGYTF
>TRBV7-3|TRBD2|-|TRBJ2-1
TGTGCCAGCAGCTTAGATGCCGGGACTAGTACTTCGCAGTTCTTC
CASSLDAGTSTSQFF
>TRBV9|-|-|TRBJ1-2
TGTGCCAGCAGCGTAGGAGGTCAGGGGAATCATGGCTACACCTTC
CASSVGGQGNHGYTF
>TRBV4-2|-|-|TRBJ2-1
TGTGCCAGCAGCCAACTTATGGGGGGGGGCCGCAATGAGCAGTTCTTC
CASSQLMGGGRNEQFF
>TRBV3-1/TRBV3-2|-|-|TRBJ2-1
TGTGCCAGCAGCCTGCCTGGGAGCTACAATGAGCAGTTCTTC
CASSLPGSYNEQFF
>TRBV2|TRBD2|-|TRBJ2-5
TGTGCCAGCATCCTAGCGGGGGGGATCCAAGAGACCCAGTACTTC
CASILAGGIQETQYF
>TRBV5-1|-|-|TRBJ2-7
TGCGCCAGCAGCTTGTCAACTCGCTCCTACGAGCAGTACTTC
CASSLSTRSYEQYF
>TRBV7-8|-|-|TRBJ1-5
TGTGCCAGCAGCTTTTCGACAGAGAATCAGCCCCAGCATTTT
CASSFSTENQPQHF
>TRBV9|TRBD2|-|TRBJ2-1
TGTGCCAGCAGCGTAGCCAGCGGGGGGTGGAATGAGCAGTTCTTC
CASSVASGGWNEQFF
>TRBV19|-|once|TRBJ2-2
TGTGCCAGTAGTATGGGCAGGGTGGGGAACACCGGGGAGCTGTTTTTT
CASSMGRVGNTGELFF
>TRBV5-1|TRBD1|-|TRBJ2-1
TGCGCCAGCAGTATACAGGGGAATCCTTCCTACAATGAGCAGTTCTTC
CASSIQGNPSYNEQFF
>TRBV7-9|-|-|TRBJ2-2
TGTGCCAGCAGGGAGCAGGGGGGCGCTGACGGGGAGCTGTTTTTT
CASREQGGADGELFF
>TRBV18|-|-|TRBJ2-7
TGTGCCAGCTCACCGGGGGGTTGGGGCCCCACCTCCTACGAGCAGTACTTC
CASSPGGWGPTSYEQYF
>TRBV19|TRBD1|once|TRBJ1-3
TGTGCCAGTACCTTCGGCAGGGGGCTTGGAAACACCATATATTTT
CASTFGRGLGNTIYF
>TRBV18|TRBD2|-|TRBJ2-5
TGTGCCAGCTCACCACTAGCGGGGGAGCAAGAGACCCAGTACTTC
CASSPLAGEQETQYF
>TRBV2|-|-|TRBJ1-5
TGTGCCAGCACCCGAAGACAGGGCAATCAGCCCCAGCATTTT
CASTRRQGNQPQHF
>TRBV30|-|-|TRBJ1-2
TGTGCCTGGAGTCGGAGAAACTATGGCTACACCTTC
CAWSRRNYGYTF
>TRBV12-5|-|-|TRBJ1-5
TGTGCTAGTGGTTTGAAGGGGGAGTCTCAGCCCCAGCATTTT
CASGLKGESQPQHF
>TRBV19|-|-|TRBJ2-3
TGTGCCAGTAGTAGGGAGTGGACGCAGTATTTT
CASSREWTQYF
>TRBV10-1|-|-|TRBJ2-7
TGCGCCAGCAGCCAGGATCTTAATAACGAGCAGTACTTC
CASSQDLNNEQYF
>TRBV7-8|TRBD1|-|TRBJ1-2
TGTGCCAGCAGCTTAGGGCGGGTGACAGGGCTGCATGGCTACACCTTC
CASSLGRVTGLHGYTF
>TRBV2|-|few|TRBJ1-1
TGTGCCAGCAGGGAAGACAGGGAAGCTTTCTTT
CASREDREAFF
>TRBV6-5|-|-|TRBJ1-3
TGTGCCAGCAGTCGGCAGGCCGACGGCGGGAACACCATATATTTT
CASSRQADGGNTIYF
>TRBV28|TRBD1|-|TRBJ2-1
TGTGCCAGCAGCCACAGAGGGACAGTTGAGCAGTTCTTC
CASSHRGTVEQFF
>TRBV10-3|TRBD2|-|TRBJ2-1
TGTGCCATCAGTGAGTGGACTAGCGGGAGTGGTGAGCAGTTCTTC
CAISEWTSGSGEQFF
>TRBV2|-|-|TRBJ1-2
TGTGCCAGCAGTGAAGGTGGAGGTCTTACGGGCTACACCTTC
CASSEGGGLTGYTF
>TRBV20-1|TRBD1|-|TRBJ1-4
TGCAGTGCTAGTGGAGACAGGGGAGCTGAAAAACTGTTTTTT
CSASGDRGAEKLFF
>TRBV5-4|-|-|TRBJ2-2
TGTGCCAGCAGCTTTAAGGGACACCTCACCGGGGAGCTGTTTTTT
CASSFKGHLTGELFF
>TRBV3-1/TRBV3-2|-|-|TRBJ1-2
TGTGCCAGCAGCCAAGGGCCCTATGGCTACACCTTC
CASSQGPYGYTF
>TRBV10-1|-|-|TRBJ1-2
TGCGCCAGCAGCCAGGGTCTTCGGTATGGCTACACCTTC
CASSQGLRYGYTF
>TRBV9|-|-|TRBJ1-1
TGTGCCAGCAGCAGGAGAGCGGGCTCTGAAGCTTTCTTT
CASSRRAGSEAFF
>TRBV10-3|TRBD2|-|TRBJ2-2
TGTGCCATCAGTGAGTCACTAGCGAGGGAGCTGTTTTTT
CAISESLARELFF
>TRBV7-2|TRBD2|few|TRBJ2-2
TGTGCCAGCAGCCGCGGCGGGGGAGCGAACACCGGGGAGCTGTTTTTT
CASSRGGGANTGELFF
>TRBV2|TRBD1|-|TRBJ2-1
TGTGCCAGCAGTCTGGACAGGGTGATTTACAATGAGCAGTTCTTC
CASSLDRVIYNEQFF
>TRBV18|-|-|TRBJ2-1
TGTGCCAGCTCACCATGGGACATTGCCAGCAATGAGCAGTTCTTC
CASSPWDIASNEQFF